The clone carrying this T cell receptor beta chain is medium-sized (0.01 to 0.1%) within its sample. Its antigen is still unknown. The sample originates from a study of liver allograft versus peripheral blood T cells. On the study more broadly: Transplanted livers and recipients' peripheral blood had their T cell receptor repertoires compared.

Germline CDR1 and CDR2: LNHDA and SQIVND (reference sequence). V lost 5 bases and J 4 bases, leaving 21 bases between the germline ends. This CDR3 comprises 18 residues. TCRdb redid the calling of the reads with MiXCR, one entry per CDR3 protein. The repertoire holds 7,000 to 10,000 distinct CDR3 sequences, around 21% seen once, with around 5.4% in the top ten. Study results and caveats: Peripheral blood reportedly held T cell receptor repertoires that differed from those inside liver allografts.

The TCR was taken from a human patient who had a liver transplant. Some T cells may have come from the graft donor. The chain carries TRBV19 and TRBJ2-6; D is perhaps TRBD2 (7 bases). CDR3 protein: CASSQPSSGGLGANVLTF. CDR3 nucleotides: TGTGCCAGTAGTCAACCCTCGTCCGGGGGGCTAGGGGCCAACGTCCTGACTTTC.